This T cell receptor beta chain came from a study of OX40 agonist ivuxolimab in advanced cancers. Study-wide points: Among some nonresponders, normalized T-cell clonal expansion was also low. Averaged across samples, CD8+ T cells carried more expanded clones than CD4+ did. At 0.1 to 3.0 mg/kg and by week 6, clonal expansion occurred in CD4+ and CD8+ blood T cells.

V lost 4 bases to trimming and J lost 3 bases; unmatched junction nucleotides: 3. The CDR3 is 14 residues long. Germline lookup yields CDR1 SEHNR and CDR2 FQNEAQ (reference sequence). Baseline, cycle 4 day 1, and cycle 7 day 1 were the blood sampling points. This clone was detected only a few times. Its antigen is unknown. Generated by immunoSEQ multiplex PCR, the TCRdb table keeps only in-frame clones and is missing some. Of 80,000 or so clones in the sample, 84% are singletons; the top ten hold 25%. The V gene is TRBV7-9, the J gene TRBJ1-5; 7 nucleotides align to TRBD1. The sample in question was CD4+ or CD8+ T cells sorted from blood, obtained in a trial of the OX40 agonist ivuxolimab. The TCR originated in an adult with an advanced solid tumor such as melanoma, head and neck, liver or kidney cancer. The CDR3 sequence is CASSWGQLNQPQHF. The CDR3 nucleotides are TGTGCCAGCAGCTGGGGACAGCTCAATCAGCCCCAGCATTTT.